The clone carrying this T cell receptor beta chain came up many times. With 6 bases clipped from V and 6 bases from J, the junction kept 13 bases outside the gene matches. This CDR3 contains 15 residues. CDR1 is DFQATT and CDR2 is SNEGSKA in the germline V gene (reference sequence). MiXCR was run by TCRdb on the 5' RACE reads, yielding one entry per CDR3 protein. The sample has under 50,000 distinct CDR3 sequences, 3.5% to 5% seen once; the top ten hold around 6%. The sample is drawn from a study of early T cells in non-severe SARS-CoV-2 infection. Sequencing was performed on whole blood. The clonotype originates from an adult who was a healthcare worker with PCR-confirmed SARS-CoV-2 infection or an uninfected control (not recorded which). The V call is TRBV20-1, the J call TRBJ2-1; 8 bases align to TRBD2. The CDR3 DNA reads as TGCAGTGCACTTATCCCGGGACTAGGGCTCAATGAGCAGTTCTTC. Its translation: CSALIPGLGLNEQFF.